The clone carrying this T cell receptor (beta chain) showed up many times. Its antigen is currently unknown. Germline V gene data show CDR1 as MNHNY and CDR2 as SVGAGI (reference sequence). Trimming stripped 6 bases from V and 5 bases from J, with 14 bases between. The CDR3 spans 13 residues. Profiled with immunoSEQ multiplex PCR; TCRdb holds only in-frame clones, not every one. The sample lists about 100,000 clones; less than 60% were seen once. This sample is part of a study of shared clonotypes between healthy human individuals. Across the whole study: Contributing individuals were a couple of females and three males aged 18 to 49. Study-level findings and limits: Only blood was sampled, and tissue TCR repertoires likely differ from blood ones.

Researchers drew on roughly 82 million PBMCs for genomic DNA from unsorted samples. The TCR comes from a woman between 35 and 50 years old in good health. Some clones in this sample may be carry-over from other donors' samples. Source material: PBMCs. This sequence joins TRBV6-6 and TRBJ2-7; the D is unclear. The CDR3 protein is CASSPGEVDEQYF. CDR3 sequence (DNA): TGTGCCAGCAGCCCAGGAGAGGTCGACGAGCAGTACTTC.